This TCR beta chain appears in the sequencing data of a study of blood T cell repertoires in COVID-19. Study context: PBMCs, B-cell-depleted T cells, or T cells were the source of the cDNA or gDNA that made up the material.

Original processing methods: Amplified reference gene primers provided the basis for estimating nucleated cell counts. Some clones are missing from TCRdb's copy, which holds only in-frame ones; the method was immunoSEQ multiplex PCR. That table supplies the V and J calls and clone size; D and trimming were determined from the DNA. The sample holds about 190,000 clones, about four fifths seen once. Per the germline V gene, CDR1 is ENHRY and CDR2 is SYGVKD. The CDR3 covers 17 residues. J gave up 0 bases and V 6 bases, and 10 bases lay outside the gene matches. The table lists this clone with a count of one.

The TCR sequence derives from a middle-aged woman with acute or convalescent COVID-19. Sequences were obtained from peripheral blood. This chain uses TRBV10-3 with TRBJ2-1, with 8 bases identical to TRBD2. The CDR3, as DNA: TGTGCCATCAGGGACCCGGGCGGGGGGAGCTCCTACAATGAGCAGTTCTTC. Amino acid sequence: CAIRDPGGGSSYNEQFF.